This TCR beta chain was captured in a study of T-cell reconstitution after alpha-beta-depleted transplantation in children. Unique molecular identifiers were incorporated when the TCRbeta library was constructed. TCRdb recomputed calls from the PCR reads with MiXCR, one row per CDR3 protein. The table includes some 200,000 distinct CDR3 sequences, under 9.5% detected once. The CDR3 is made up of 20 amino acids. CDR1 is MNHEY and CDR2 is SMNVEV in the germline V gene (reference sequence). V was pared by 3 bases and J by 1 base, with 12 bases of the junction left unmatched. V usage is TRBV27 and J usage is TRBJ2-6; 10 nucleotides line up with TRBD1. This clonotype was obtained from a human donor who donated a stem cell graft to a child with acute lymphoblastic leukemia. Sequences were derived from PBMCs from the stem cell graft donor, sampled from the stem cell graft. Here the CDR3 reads CASSFTGDRGSRSGANVLTF. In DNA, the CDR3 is TGTGCCAGCAGTTTCACCGGGGACAGGGGTAGTAGGTCTGGGGCCAACGTCCTGACTTTC.